The T cell receptor (beta chain) under discussion was sequenced for a study of neoadjuvant anti-PD-1 for oral cavity cancer. Study at large: Before surgery, most patients got three to four biweekly 3 mg/kg nivolumab doses. Non-progressing patients received a fourth nivolumab dose near day 43, then surgery on days 50-56.

Here immunoSEQ multiplex PCR was the method, and the copy in TCRdb shows in-frame clones only, minus some. The sample includes tens of thousands of clones, 35% to 50% of them seen just once. Specified time point: after neoadjuvant nivolumab, at surgical resection. Germline lookup yields CDR1 SGHTA and CDR2 FQGNSA. Between the trimmed V and J ends, which lost 11 bases and 3 bases, there was a span of 17 bases. The length of the CDR3 is 13 residues. Only a few counts were recorded for this clone. V gene TRBV7-2 combines with J gene TRBJ2-7; perhaps TRBD1 as D (5 bases). The sequencing here drew on tumor tissue, taken after nivolumab (anti-PD-1) treatment. The source is a person aged 40-85 years with oral cavity squamous cell carcinoma. CDR3 residues: CASRAGSYYEQYF. Written as DNA, the CDR3 is TGTGCCTCCAGGGCAGGGTCCTACTACGAGCAGTACTTC.